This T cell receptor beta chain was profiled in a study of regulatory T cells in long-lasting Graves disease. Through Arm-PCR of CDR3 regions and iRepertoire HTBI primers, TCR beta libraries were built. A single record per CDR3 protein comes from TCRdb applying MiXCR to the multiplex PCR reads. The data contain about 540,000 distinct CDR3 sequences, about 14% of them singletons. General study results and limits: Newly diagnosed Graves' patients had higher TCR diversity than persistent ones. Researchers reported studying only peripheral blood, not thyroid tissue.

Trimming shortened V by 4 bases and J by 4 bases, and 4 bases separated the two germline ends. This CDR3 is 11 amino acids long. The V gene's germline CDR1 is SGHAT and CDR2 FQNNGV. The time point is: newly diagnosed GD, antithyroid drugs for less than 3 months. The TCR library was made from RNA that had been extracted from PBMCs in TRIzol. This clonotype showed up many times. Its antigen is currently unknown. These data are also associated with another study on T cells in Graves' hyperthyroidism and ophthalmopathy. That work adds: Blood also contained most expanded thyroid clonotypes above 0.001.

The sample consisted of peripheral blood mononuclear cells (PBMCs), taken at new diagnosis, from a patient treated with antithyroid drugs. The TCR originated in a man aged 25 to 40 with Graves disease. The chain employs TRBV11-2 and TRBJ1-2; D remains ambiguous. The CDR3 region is CASSSLYGYTF. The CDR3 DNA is TGTGCCAGCAGCTCCCTCTATGGCTACACCTTC. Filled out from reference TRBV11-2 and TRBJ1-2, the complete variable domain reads EAGVAQSPRYKIIEKRQSVAFWCNPISGHATLYWYQQILGQGPKLLIQFQNNGVVDDSQLPKDRFSAERLKGVDSTLKIQPAKLEDSAVYLCASSSLYGYTFGSGTRLTVV.